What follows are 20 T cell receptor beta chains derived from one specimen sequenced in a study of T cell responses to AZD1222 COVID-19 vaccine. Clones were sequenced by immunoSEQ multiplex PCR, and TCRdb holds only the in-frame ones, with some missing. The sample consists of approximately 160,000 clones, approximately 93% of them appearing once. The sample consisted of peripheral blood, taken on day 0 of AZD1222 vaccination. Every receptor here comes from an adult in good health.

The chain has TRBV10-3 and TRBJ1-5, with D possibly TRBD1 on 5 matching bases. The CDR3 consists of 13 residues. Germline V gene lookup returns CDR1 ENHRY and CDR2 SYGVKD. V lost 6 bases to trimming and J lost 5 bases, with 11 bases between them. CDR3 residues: CAISPDIYQPQHF. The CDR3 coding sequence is TGTGCCATCAGCCCGGACATTTATCAGCCCCAGCATTTT.

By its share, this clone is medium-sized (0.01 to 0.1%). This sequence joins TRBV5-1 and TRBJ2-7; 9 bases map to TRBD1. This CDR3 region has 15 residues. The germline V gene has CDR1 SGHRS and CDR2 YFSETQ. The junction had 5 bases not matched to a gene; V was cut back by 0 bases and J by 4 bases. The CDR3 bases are TGCGCCAGCAGCTTGGGGGACAGGGTAAAGTACGAGCAGTACTTC. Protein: CASSLGDRVKYEQYF.

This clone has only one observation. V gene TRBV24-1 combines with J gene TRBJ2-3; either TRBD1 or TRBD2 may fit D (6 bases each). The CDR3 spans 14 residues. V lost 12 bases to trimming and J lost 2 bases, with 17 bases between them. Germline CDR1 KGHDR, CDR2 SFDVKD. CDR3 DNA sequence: TGTGCCGCAGAAGGGGGGCCCGACACAGATACGCAGTATTTT. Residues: CAAEGGPDTDTQYF.

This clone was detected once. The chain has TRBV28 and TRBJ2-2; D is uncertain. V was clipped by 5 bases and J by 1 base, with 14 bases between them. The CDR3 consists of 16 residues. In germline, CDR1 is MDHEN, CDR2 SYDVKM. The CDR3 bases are TGTGCCAGCAGTCGTACTTTCGGGCGGAACACCGGGGAGCTGTTTTTT. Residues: CASSRTFGRNTGELFF.

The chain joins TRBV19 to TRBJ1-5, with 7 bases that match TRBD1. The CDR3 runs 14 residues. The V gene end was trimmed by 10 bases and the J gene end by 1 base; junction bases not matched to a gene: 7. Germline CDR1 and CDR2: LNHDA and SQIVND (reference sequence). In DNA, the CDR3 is TGTGCCACCGAGACAGGGTTAAGCAATCAGCCCCAGCATTTT. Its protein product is CATETGLSNQPQHF.

The CDR3 coding sequence is TGTGCCAGCTCACCGAACAGGGAAAACTATGGCTACACCTTC. Encoded protein: CASSPNRENYGYTF. The chain uses TRBV18 and TRBJ1-2, with D perhaps TRBD1 (6 bases). The germline gives CDR1 KGHSH, CDR2 LQKENI. The CDR3 is 14 residues long. Trimming left V 3 bases short and J 2 bases short, with 10 bases between.

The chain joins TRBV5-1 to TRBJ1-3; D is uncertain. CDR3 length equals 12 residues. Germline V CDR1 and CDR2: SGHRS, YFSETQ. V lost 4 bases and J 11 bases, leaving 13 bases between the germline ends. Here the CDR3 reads CASSQDAKSIYF. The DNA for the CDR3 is TGCGCCAGCAGCCAGGACGCTAAGTCCATATATTTT.

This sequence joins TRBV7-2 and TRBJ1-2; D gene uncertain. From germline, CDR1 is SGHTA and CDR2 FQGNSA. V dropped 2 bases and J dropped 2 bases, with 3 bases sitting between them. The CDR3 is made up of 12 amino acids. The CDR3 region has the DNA TGTGCCAGCAGCTTACTAAACTATGGCTACACCTTC. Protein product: CASSLLNYGYTF.

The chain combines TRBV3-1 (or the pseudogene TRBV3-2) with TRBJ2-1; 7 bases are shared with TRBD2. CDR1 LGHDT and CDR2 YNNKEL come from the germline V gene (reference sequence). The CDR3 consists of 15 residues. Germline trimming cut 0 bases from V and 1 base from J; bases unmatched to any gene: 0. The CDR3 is CASSQDGGSYNEQFF. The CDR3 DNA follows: TGTGCCAGCAGCCAAGACGGGGGGTCCTACAATGAGCAGTTCTTC.

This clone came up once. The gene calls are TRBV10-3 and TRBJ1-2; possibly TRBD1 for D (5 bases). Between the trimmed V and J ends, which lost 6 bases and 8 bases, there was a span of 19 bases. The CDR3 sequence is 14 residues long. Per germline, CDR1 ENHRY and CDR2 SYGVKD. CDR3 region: CAIRMGPLEGGYTF. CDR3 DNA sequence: TGTGCCATCAGGATGGGACCGCTCGAGGGGGGCTACACCTTC.

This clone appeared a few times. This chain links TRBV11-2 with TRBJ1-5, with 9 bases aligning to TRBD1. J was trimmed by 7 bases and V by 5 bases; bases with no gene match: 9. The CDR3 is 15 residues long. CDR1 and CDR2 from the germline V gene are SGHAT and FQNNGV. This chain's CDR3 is CASSKGDRARQPQHF. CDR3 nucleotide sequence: TGTGCCAGCAGCAAAGGGGACAGGGCGAGGCAGCCCCAGCATTTT.

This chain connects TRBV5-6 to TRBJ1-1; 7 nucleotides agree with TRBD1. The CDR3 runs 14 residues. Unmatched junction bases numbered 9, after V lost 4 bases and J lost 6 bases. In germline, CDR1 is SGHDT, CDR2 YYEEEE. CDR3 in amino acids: CASSLIDRDAEAFF. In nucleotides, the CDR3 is TGTGCCAGCAGCCTCATCGACAGGGACGCTGAAGCTTTCTTT.

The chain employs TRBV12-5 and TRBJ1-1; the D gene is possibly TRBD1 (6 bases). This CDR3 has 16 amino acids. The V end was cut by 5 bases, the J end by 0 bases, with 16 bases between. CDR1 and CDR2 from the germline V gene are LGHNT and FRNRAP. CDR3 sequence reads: CASGPAAAGVNTEAFF. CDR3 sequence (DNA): TGTGCTAGTGGTCCCGCGGCGGCAGGGGTGAACACTGAAGCTTTCTTT.

Here the CDR3 DNA reads TGTGCCAGCAGCCCAACCCCGGACAGAGACTACGAGCAGTACTTC. Translating it yields CASSPTPDRDYEQYF. The chain carries TRBV3-1 (or the pseudogene TRBV3-2) and TRBJ2-7, with D perhaps TRBD1 (6 bases). The germline V and J ends were trimmed by 4 bases and 3 bases, with 16 bases remaining between them. The CDR3 is made up of 15 amino acids. Germline lookup yields CDR1 LGHDT and CDR2 YNNKEL (reference sequence).

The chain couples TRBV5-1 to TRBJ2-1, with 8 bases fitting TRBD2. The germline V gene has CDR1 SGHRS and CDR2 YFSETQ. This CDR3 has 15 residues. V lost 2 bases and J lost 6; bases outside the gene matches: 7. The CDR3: CASSFTQRGLNEQFF. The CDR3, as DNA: TGCGCCAGCAGCTTTACCCAGCGGGGGCTCAATGAGCAGTTCTTC.

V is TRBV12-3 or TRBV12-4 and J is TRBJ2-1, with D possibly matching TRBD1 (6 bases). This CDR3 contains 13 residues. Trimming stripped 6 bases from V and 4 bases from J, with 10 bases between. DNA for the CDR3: TGTGCCAGCAGCCAAACAGGGTACAATGAGCAGTTCTTC. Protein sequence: CASSQTGYNEQFF.

CDR3 in DNA: TGTGCCAGCAGCCCTGGGGGGGGAGAAAGTTCACCCCTCCACTTT. Translating gives CASSPGGGESSPLHF. The chain couples TRBV9 to TRBJ1-6; TRBD1 is a possible D gene (5 bases). The CDR3 sequence is 15 residues long. Germline V gene sequence: CDR1 SGDLS, CDR2 YYNGEE. Trimming removed 4 bases from V and 9 bases from J, with 17 bases in between.

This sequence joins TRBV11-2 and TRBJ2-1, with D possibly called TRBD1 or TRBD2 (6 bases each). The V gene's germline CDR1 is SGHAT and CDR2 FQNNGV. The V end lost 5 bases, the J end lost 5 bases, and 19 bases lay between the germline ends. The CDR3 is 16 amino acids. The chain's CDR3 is CASSPRGWDNNNEQFF. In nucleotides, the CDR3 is TGTGCCAGCAGCCCCCGGGGGTGGGACAACAACAATGAGCAGTTCTTC.

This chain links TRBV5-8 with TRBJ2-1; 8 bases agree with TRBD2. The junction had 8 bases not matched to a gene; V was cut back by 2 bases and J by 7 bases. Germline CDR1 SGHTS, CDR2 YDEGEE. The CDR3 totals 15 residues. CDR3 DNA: TGTGCCAGCAGCTTCCGGGGGGGCCCATGGAATGAGCAGTTCTTC. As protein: CASSFRGGPWNEQFF.

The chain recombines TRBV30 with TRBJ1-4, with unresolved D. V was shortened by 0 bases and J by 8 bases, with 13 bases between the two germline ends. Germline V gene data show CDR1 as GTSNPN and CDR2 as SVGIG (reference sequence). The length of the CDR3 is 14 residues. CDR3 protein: CAWSVAAGGEKLFF. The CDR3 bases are TGTGCCTGGAGTGTGGCAGCTGGTGGGGAAAAACTGTTTTTT.